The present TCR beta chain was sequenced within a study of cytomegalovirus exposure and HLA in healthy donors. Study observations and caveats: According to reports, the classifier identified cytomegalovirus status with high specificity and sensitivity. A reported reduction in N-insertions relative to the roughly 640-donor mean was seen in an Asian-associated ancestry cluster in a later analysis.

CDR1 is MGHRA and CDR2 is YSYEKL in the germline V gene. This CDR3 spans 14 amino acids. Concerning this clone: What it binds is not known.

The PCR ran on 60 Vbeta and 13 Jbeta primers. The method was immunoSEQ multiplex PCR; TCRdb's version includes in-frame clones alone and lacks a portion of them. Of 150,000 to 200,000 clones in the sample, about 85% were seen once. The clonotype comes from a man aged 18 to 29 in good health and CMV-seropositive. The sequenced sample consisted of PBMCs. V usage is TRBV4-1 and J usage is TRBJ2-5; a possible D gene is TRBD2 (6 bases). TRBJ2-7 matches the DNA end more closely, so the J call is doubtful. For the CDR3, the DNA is TGCGCCAGCAGCCAAGGCGGGGCCCCCTACGAGCAGTACTTC. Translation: CASSQGGAPYEQYF.